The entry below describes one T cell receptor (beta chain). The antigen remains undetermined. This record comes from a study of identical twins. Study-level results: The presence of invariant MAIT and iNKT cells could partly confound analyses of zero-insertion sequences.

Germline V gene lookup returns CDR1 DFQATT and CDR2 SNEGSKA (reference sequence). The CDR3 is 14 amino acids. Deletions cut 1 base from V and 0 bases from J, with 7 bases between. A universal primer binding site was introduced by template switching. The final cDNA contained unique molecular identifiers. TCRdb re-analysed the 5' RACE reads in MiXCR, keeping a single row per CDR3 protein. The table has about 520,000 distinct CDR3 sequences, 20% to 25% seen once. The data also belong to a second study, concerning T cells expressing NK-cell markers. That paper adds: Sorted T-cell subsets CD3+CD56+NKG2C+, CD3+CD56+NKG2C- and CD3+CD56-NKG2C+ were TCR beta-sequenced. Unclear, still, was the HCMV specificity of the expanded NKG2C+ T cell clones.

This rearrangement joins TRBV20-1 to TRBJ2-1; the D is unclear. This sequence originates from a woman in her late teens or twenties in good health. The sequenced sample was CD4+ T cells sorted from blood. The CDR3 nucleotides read TGCAGTGCTAGAGCGGCTAGCTCCTACAATGAGCAGTTCTTC. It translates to CSARAASSYNEQFF.